This T cell receptor (beta chain) was sequenced during a study of shared clonotypes between healthy human individuals. Sorted-subset replicate PCR reactions contained approximately 190 ng DNA, corresponding to tens of thousands of T cell genomes. Authors' analysis steps: Filtering was not the same, since immunoSEQ gave junction-only sequences without quality scores. Produced via immunoSEQ multiplex PCR; TCRdb's table is partial and in-frame only. The DNA gave D and trimming, while V, J and clone size come from that table. The sample lists roughly 2.5 million clones, approximately 94% occurring once. Naive CD45RA+ and memory CD45RA-negative subsets were split from CD4+ cells. Trimming pared 5 bases from V and 6 bases from J, leaving 12 bases between. CDR3 length: 12 residues. Germline assignment: CDR1 GTSNPN and CDR2 SVGIG (reference sequence).

Sequenced sample: naive CD4+ T cells sorted from blood. Subset: CD45RA+ positively selected. The rearrangement uses TRBV30 and TRBJ2-3; D call uncertain. The receptor's source is a man aged 18-30 years in good health. The CDR3 sequence is CAWADAADTQYF. DNA for the CDR3: TGTGCCTGGGCGGACGCTGCGGATACGCAGTATTTT.